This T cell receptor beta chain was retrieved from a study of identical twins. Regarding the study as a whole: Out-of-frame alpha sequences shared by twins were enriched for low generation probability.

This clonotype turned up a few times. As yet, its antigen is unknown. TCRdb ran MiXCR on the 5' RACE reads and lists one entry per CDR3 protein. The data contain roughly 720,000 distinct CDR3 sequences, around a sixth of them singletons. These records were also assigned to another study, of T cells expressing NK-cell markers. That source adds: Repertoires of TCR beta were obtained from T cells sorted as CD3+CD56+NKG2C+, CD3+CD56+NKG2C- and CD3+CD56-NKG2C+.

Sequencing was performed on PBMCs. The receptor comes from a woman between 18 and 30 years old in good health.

The CDR3 DNA reads as TGCAGTGCCTGGTCGGCGACTAAACAGTTCTTC. The encoded protein is CSAWSATKQFF. This rearrangement joins TRBV20-1 to TRBJ2-1, with D possibly being TRBD2 (5 bases). The V gene's germline CDR1 is DFQATT and CDR2 SNEGSKA (reference sequence). The germline V and J ends were trimmed by 6 bases and 13 bases, with 16 bases remaining between them. The CDR3 has 11 amino acids.